This T cell receptor beta chain derives from a study of shared clonotypes between healthy human individuals. Trimming cost V 5 bases and J 1 base; bases outside gene matches: 4. Germline loops: CDR1 LNHNV, CDR2 YYDKDF (reference sequence). The CDR3 has 15 amino acids. Only in-frame clones appear in the TCRdb table, and some are missing; sequencing was by immunoSEQ multiplex PCR. This table has more than 550,000 clones, 90% appearing once. The chain carries TRBV15 and TRBJ1-5, with 8 bases fitting TRBD1. Sequenced material: memory CD8+ T cells from PBMCs. Noted subset: CD45RO+ cells pooled with CCR7-negative TemRA cells. This TCR was sampled from a man aged 18 to 30 in good health. Some clones in this sample may be carry-over from other donors' samples. CDR3 sequence reads: CATSPRGLSNQPQHF. The CDR3 bases are TGTGCCACCAGCCCCAGGGGGCTGAGCAATCAGCCCCAGCATTTT.